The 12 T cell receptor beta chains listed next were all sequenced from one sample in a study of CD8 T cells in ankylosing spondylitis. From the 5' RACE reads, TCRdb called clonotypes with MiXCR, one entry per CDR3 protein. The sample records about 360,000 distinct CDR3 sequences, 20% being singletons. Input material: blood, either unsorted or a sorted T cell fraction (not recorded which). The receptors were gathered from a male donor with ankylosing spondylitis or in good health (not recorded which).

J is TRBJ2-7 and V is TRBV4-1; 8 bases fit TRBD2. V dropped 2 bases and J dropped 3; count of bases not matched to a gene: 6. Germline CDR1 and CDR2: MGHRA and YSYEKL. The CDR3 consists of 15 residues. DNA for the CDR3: TGCGCCAGCAGCCAAAACCGGGGGGGCGGCTACGAGCAGTACTTC. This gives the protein CASSQNRGGGYEQYF.

The CDR3, as DNA: TGTGCCAGCAGCCCGCCGGGTAGAGGGAACAATGAGCAGTTCTTC. It codes for CASSPPGRGNNEQFF. The rearrangement joins TRBV7-9 to TRBJ2-1; tentative D call: TRBD2 (5 bases). Per germline, CDR1 SEHNR and CDR2 FQNEAQ (reference sequence). There are 15 residues in the CDR3. The V end lost 5 bases, the J end lost 5 bases, and 16 bases lay between the germline ends.

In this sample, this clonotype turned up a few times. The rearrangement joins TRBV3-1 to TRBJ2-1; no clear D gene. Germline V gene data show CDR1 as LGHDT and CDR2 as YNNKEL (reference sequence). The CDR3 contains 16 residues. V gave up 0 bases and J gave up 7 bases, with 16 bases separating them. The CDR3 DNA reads TGTGCCAGCAGCCAAGATGTCTTACGCATCGCTAATGAGCAGTTCTTC. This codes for CASSQDVLRIANEQFF.

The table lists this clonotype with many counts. The CDR3 coding sequence is TGCGCCAGCAGCCTCGCCGGCCAGAAGTATGGCTACACCTTC. It yields the protein CASSLAGQKYGYTF. V and J are TRBV4-1 and TRBJ1-2; D unresolved. Germline CDR1 and CDR2: MGHRA and YSYEKL. Trimming removed 4 bases at V and 5 bases at J, with 14 bases between. The CDR3 has 14 residues.

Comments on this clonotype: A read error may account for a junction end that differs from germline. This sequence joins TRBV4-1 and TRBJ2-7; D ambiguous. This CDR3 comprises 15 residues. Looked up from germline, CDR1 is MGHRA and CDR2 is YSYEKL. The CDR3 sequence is CASSLDPIPSLRLTF. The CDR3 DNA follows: TGCGCCAGCAGCCTAGATCCGATCCCTTCACTAAGACTCACCTTC.

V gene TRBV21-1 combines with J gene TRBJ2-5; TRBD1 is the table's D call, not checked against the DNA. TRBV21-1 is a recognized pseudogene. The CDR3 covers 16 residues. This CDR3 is CASSNPRQRSQETQYF. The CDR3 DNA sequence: TGTGCCAGCAGCAACCCCAGACAGAGGTCCCAAGAGACCCAGTACTTC.

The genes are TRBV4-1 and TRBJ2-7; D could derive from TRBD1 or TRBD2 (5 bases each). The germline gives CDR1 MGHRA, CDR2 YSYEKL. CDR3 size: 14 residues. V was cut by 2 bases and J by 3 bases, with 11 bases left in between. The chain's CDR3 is CASSQQGVDYEQYF. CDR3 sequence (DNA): TGCGCCAGCAGCCAACAGGGAGTAGACTACGAGCAGTACTTC.

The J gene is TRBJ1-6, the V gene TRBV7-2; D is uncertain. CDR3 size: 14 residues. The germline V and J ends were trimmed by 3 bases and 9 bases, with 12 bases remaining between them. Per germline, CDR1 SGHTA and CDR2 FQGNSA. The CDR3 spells CASSFGSRGSPLHF. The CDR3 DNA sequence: TGTGCCAGCAGCTTCGGATCTCGGGGTTCACCCCTCCACTTT.

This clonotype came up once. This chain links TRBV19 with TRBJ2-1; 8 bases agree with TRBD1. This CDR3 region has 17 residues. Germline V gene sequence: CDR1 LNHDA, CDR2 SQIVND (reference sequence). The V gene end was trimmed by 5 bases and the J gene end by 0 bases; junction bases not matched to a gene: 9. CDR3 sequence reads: CASSPMDRESSYNEQFF. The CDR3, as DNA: TGTGCCAGTAGTCCCATGGACAGGGAGAGCTCCTACAATGAGCAGTTCTTC.

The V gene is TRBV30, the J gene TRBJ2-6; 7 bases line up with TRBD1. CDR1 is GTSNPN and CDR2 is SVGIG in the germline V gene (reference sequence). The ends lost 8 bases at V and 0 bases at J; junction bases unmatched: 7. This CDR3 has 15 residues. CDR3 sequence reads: CARGQIGSGANVLTF. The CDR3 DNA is TGTGCCAGGGGACAGATCGGCTCTGGGGCCAACGTCCTGACTTTC.

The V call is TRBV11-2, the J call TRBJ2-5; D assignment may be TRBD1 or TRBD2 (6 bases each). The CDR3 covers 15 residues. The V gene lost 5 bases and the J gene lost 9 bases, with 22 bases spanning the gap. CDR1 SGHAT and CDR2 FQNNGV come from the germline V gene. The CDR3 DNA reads TGTGCCAGCAGCCTCTCTTGGGGGGCTAGCGAGGCCCAGTACTTC. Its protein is CASSLSWGASEAQYF.

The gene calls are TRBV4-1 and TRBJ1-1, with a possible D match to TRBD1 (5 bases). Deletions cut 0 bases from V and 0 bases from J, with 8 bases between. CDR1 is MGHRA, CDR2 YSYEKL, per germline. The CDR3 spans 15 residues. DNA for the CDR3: TGCGCCAGCAGCCAAGAGAAGGGACTGAACACTGAAGCTTTCTTT. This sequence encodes CASSQEKGLNTEAFF.